The 30 T cell receptor beta chains listed next were all sequenced from one sample in a study of blood T cell repertoires in COVID-19. The repertoire was sequenced with immunoSEQ multiplex PCR; TCRdb's copy has only in-frame clones and lacks some. The sample lists approximately 140,000 clones, 70% to 90% occurring once. The source material was PBMCs or T cells enriched from blood (not recorded which). The source is a woman aged 50 to 60 with acute COVID-19.

A single count supports this clone. The chain couples TRBV2 to TRBJ2-2; tentatively, D is TRBD2 (6 bases). From germline, CDR1 is SNHLY and CDR2 FYNNEI. The CDR3 is made up of 14 amino acids. Trimming took off 6 bases at V and 9 bases at J, with 17 bases between the two ends. CDR3 coding DNA: TGTGCCAGCAGGCCGGGACTCAGATCGCGGGAGCTGTTTTTT. Encoded protein: CASRPGLRSRELFF.

The chain is built from TRBV4-3 and TRBJ2-7; 15 positions agree with TRBD2. Germline V gives CDR1 LGHNA, CDR2 YSLEER. The CDR3 totals 17 residues. After removal of 3 bases from V and 6 bases from J, the junction contained 9 bases not matched to a gene. The CDR3 spells CASSQGLAGGRRSEQYF. The CDR3 nucleotides read TGCGCCAGCAGCCAGGGACTAGCGGGAGGACGGAGGAGCGAGCAGTACTTC.

The rearrangement joins TRBV30 to TRBJ1-4; no reliable D call. The CDR3 length is 15 residues. The V end lost 2 bases, the J end lost 6 bases, and 16 bases lay between the germline ends. Germline lookup yields CDR1 GTSNPN and CDR2 SVGIG (reference sequence). The CDR3 DNA reads as TGTGCCTGGAGTTCTCCCCCCGACGAGGATGAAAAACTGTTTTTT. This encodes CAWSSPPDEDEKLFF.

This clone was detected once. The rearrangement links TRBV7-3 to TRBJ2-7; D perhaps matches TRBD1 (6 bases). V was clipped by 5 bases and J by 3 bases, with 11 bases between them. Germline CDR1 reads SGHTA; CDR2 reads FQGTGA. This CDR3 has 13 residues. CDR3 loop: CASSPEDSYEQYF. In DNA, the CDR3 is TGTGCCAGCAGCCCCGAGGACAGCTACGAGCAGTACTTC.

This clone was observed once. The chain combines TRBV19 with TRBJ2-1; 7 bases fit TRBD1. CDR3 length: 16 amino acids. From germline, CDR1 is LNHDA and CDR2 SQIVND (reference sequence). V dropped 5 bases and J dropped 1; count of bases not matched to a gene: 8. CDR3 DNA sequence: TGTGCCAGTAGTTTCTTGGACAGGCCATCCTACAATGAGCAGTTCTTC. Translating it yields CASSFLDRPSYNEQFF.

The CDR3 bases are TGCAGCGTTGATAGCGGGATATACAATGAGCAGTTCTTC. It translates to CSVDSGIYNEQFF. The rearrangement uses TRBV29-1 and TRBJ2-1; 8 nucleotides match TRBD2. With V trimmed by 3 bases and J by 4 bases, 2 bases remained unmatched. The CDR3 loop spans 13 amino acids. Germline-derived CDR1 and CDR2 are SQVTM and ANQGSEA.

J is TRBJ2-2 and V is TRBV2, with 13 bases lining up with TRBD2. Germline assignment: CDR1 SNHLY and CDR2 FYNNEI. The ends lost 5 bases at V and 7 bases at J; junction bases unmatched: 4. The CDR3 is 15 residues long. CDR3 coding DNA: TGTGCCAGCAGTCGACTAGCGGGAGGCCGCGGGGAGCTGTTTTTT. Protein product: CASSRLAGGRGELFF. Variable domain in full (rest from reference TRBV2 and TRBJ2-2): EPEVTQTPSHQVTQMGQEVILRCVPISNHLYFYWYRQILGQKVEFLVSFYNNEISEKSEIFDDQFSVERPDGSNFTLKIRSTKLEDSAMYFCASSRLAGGRGELFFGEGSRLTVL.

The chain has TRBV5-1 and TRBJ2-5; D may be TRBD2 (6 bases). Germline CDR1 SGHRS, CDR2 YFSETQ. The CDR3 is 15 amino acids. Trimming cost V 0 bases and J 4 bases, with 13 bases left between them. The CDR3 loop is CASSLAGADTETQYF. CDR3 nucleotide sequence: TGCGCCAGCAGCTTGGCGGGAGCGGATACAGAGACCCAGTACTTC. Full variable domain (outside the CDR3, taken from reference TRBV5-1 and TRBJ2-5): KAGVTQTPRYLIKTRGQQVTLSCSPISGHRSVSWYQQTPGQGLQFLFEYFSETQRNKGNFPGRFSGRQFSNSRSEMNVSTLELGDSALYLCASSLAGADTETQYFGPGTRLLVL.

The chain couples TRBV5-1 to TRBJ1-1; D not resolved. With 3 bases removed from V and 2 bases from J, the gap between germline ends came to 11 bases. The CDR3 loop spans 14 amino acids. CDR1 is SGHRS and CDR2 is YFSETQ in the germline V gene. The CDR3 reads CASSSRTGNTEAFF. In DNA, the CDR3 is TGCGCCAGCAGCTCCAGGACGGGAAACACTGAAGCTTTCTTT.

The genes are TRBV2 and TRBJ1-5; 7 nucleotides line up with TRBD1. With 7 bases clipped from V and 0 bases from J, the junction kept 6 bases outside the gene matches. The V gene's germline CDR1 is SNHLY and CDR2 FYNNEI. The CDR3 has 15 residues. The CDR3: CASTRQGSSNQPQHF. The CDR3 DNA reads TGTGCCAGCACTAGACAGGGATCTAGCAATCAGCCCCAGCATTTT.

The rearrangement joins TRBV4-1 to TRBJ1-4, with a weak D call TRBD1 (6 bases). The germline CDR1 and CDR2 sequences are MGHRA and YSYEKL. This CDR3 has 15 amino acids. V lost 6 bases, J lost 12 bases, and 23 bases lay in between. The CDR3 loop reads CASRARDTGAWELFF. DNA of the CDR3: TGCGCCAGCAGGGCCCGGGACACCGGAGCTTGGGAACTGTTTTTT.

The V gene is TRBV4-2, the J gene TRBJ1-2; TRBD1 might be the D (5 bases). CDR3 size: 18 residues. Looked up from germline, CDR1 is LGHNA and CDR2 is YNFKEQ. Trimming pared 0 bases from V and 6 bases from J, leaving 23 bases between. The CDR3 spells CASSQELTGSSLGNGYTF. For the CDR3, the DNA is TGTGCCAGCAGCCAAGAGCTTACAGGATCTTCCTTGGGTAATGGCTACACCTTC.

The V and J genes are TRBV15 and TRBJ1-2; 7 bases are shared with TRBD1. Germline trimming cut 0 bases from V and 2 bases from J; bases unmatched to any gene: 9. CDR3 length: 17 residues. Germline lookup yields CDR1 LNHNV and CDR2 YYDKDF (reference sequence). DNA of the CDR3: TGTGCCACCAGCAGAGATTATCGACAGGGACAAAACTATGGCTACACCTTC. Amino acids: CATSRDYRQGQNYGYTF.

The chain combines TRBV4-2 with TRBJ1-2; no reliable D call. The germline V gene encodes CDR1 LGHNA and CDR2 YNFKEQ. This CDR3 contains 13 residues. V was shortened by 0 bases and J by 8 bases, with 10 bases between the two germline ends. In DNA, the CDR3 is TGTGCCAGCAGCCAAGATAGAGGTCTAGGCTACACCTTC. Its protein is CASSQDRGLGYTF.

This chain uses TRBV19 with TRBJ1-1; D might be TRBD1 (6 bases). Trimming left V 7 bases short and J 3 bases short, with 27 bases between. The germline gives CDR1 LNHDA, CDR2 SQIVND (reference sequence). CDR3 length equals 18 residues. The CDR3 reads CASIPRTTGPSVDTEAFF. The CDR3 nucleotides are TGTGCCAGTATCCCCCGAACGACAGGCCCAAGCGTGGACACTGAAGCTTTCTTT.

The J gene is TRBJ2-5, the V gene TRBV12-5; weak D call: TRBD1 (5 bases). Trimming shortened V by 2 bases and J by 2 bases, and 12 bases separated the two germline ends. The length of the CDR3 is 15 residues. Looked up from germline, CDR1 is LGHNT and CDR2 is FRNRAP. The CDR3 region is CASGLPLTVQETQYF. CDR3 nucleotides: TGTGCTAGTGGTTTGCCTCTGACAGTACAAGAGACCCAGTACTTC. The full variable domain, in which reference TRBV12-5 and TRBJ2-5 provide the parts outside the CDR3, is DARVTQTPRHKVTEMGQEVTMRCQPILGHNTVFWYRQTMMQGLELLAYFRNRAPLDDSGMPKDRFSAEMPDATLATLKIQPSEPRDSAVYFCASGLPLTVQETQYFGPGTRLLVL.

This clone was seen only a few times. This sequence joins TRBV19 and TRBJ1-2, with D uncertain. Per the germline V gene, CDR1 is LNHDA and CDR2 is SQIVND (reference sequence). There are 17 residues in the CDR3. The ends were cut back, 3 bases at V and 6 bases at J, with 23 bases in the middle. CDR3 coding DNA: TGTGCCAGTAGTATCCTACCCGGATCCTCGGGTTTGGATGGCTACACCTTC. Translated, it gives CASSILPGSSGLDGYTF.

V is TRBV28 and J is TRBJ1-4, with no clear D. With 3 bases removed from V and 10 bases from J, the gap between germline ends came to 9 bases. CDR1 and CDR2 (germline): MDHEN, SYDVKM. The CDR3 runs to 12 residues. In DNA, the CDR3 is TGTGCCAGCAGTTTGGTCACATCAAAACTGTTTTTT. Amino acid sequence: CASSLVTSKLFF.

The chain combines TRBV14 with TRBJ2-1, with 13 bases that match TRBD2. Germline CDR1 SGHDN, CDR2 FVKESK. This CDR3 region has 18 residues. Trimming removed 4 bases from V and 5 bases from J; junction bases left unmatched: 11. CDR3 coding DNA: TGTGCCAGCAGCCCACGGACTAGCGGGAGAAGTGCCCACAATGAGCAGTTCTTC. It translates to CASSPRTSGRSAHNEQFF.

The J gene is TRBJ1-5, the V gene TRBV20-1, with D possibly TRBD1 on 5 matching bases. Germline values: CDR1 DFQATT, CDR2 SNEGSKA (reference sequence). V gave up 6 bases and J gave up 7 bases, with 10 bases separating them. The CDR3 loop spans 11 amino acids. The chain's CDR3 is CSATTGQPQHF. The CDR3, as DNA: TGCAGTGCCACAACAGGACAGCCCCAGCATTTT.

J is TRBJ2-7 and V is TRBV19; 7 bases agree with TRBD1. V lost 1 base and J lost 3; bases outside the gene matches: 3. Germline lookup yields CDR1 LNHDA and CDR2 SQIVND (reference sequence). The CDR3 sequence is 14 residues long. The CDR3 protein is CASSIGDSGYEQYF. The CDR3 bases are TGTGCCAGTAGTATAGGGGACAGCGGCTACGAGCAGTACTTC. Variable domain in full (rest from reference TRBV19 and TRBJ2-7): DGGITQSPKYLFRKEGQNVTLSCEQNLNHDAMYWYRQDPGQGLRLIYYSQIVNDFQKGDIAEGYSVSREKKESFPLTVTSAQKNPTAFYLCASSIGDSGYEQYFGPGTRLTVT.

This chain uses TRBV7-2 with TRBJ1-4, with TRBD1 matching 7 bases. The length of the CDR3 is 14 residues. V was pared by 5 bases and J by 5 bases, with 5 bases of the junction left unmatched. Germline CDR1 is SGHTA and CDR2 is FQGNSA. In nucleotides, the CDR3 is TGTGCCAGCAGCACCGGGACAGCAAATGAAAAACTGTTTTTT. Amino acid sequence: CASSTGTANEKLFF.

This chain connects TRBV7-9 to TRBJ1-5, with D tentatively TRBD1 (5 bases). Trimming cost V 8 bases and J 5 bases, with 16 bases left between them. CDR1 and CDR2 from the germline V gene are SEHNR and FQNEAQ (reference sequence). This CDR3 is built from 14 residues. The CDR3 bases are TGTGCCAGCGACACGGCAGGGATGGATCAGCCCCAGCATTTT. Its protein is CASDTAGMDQPQHF.

The chain has TRBV10-2 and TRBJ1-2; perhaps TRBD1 as D (6 bases). The CDR3 sequence is 13 residues long. Looked up from germline, CDR1 is WSHSY and CDR2 is SAAADI. Trimming took 2 bases from V and 6 from J, leaving 10 bases between them. CDR3 nucleotide sequence: TGCGCCAGCAGTGAGACCACAGGGAATGGCTACACCTTC. Protein: CASSETTGNGYTF.

The rearrangement uses TRBV9 and TRBJ2-1; TRBD2 aligns across 9 bases. With 3 bases clipped from V and 2 bases from J, the junction kept 3 bases outside the gene matches. The CDR3 consists of 15 residues. From germline, CDR1 is SGDLS and CDR2 YYNGEE. The CDR3 DNA reads TGTGCCAGCAGCGGACGCGGGAGGGCCTACAATGAGCAGTTCTTC. Amino acid sequence: CASSGRGRAYNEQFF.

The chain has TRBV7-9 and TRBJ2-4; TRBD1 is a possible D gene (5 bases). Trimming pared 5 bases from V and 3 bases from J, leaving 11 bases between. Looked up from germline, CDR1 is SEHNR and CDR2 is FQNEAQ (reference sequence). The CDR3 contains 14 residues. The CDR3 region has the DNA TGTGCCAGCAGCCTGCAGGGAATCAAAAACATTCAGTACTTC. This codes for CASSLQGIKNIQYF. Complete variable domain (other parts from reference TRBV7-9 and TRBJ2-4): DTGVSQNPRHKITKRGQNVTFRCDPISEHNRLYWYRQTLGQGPEFLTYFQNEAQLEKSRLLSDRFSAERPKGSFSTLEIQRTEQGDSAMYLCASSLQGIKNIQYFGAGTRLSVL.

This rearrangement joins TRBV6-1 to TRBJ1-2, with D hard to call. The V and J ends lost 3 bases and 3 bases respectively, with 14 bases between them. Germline values: CDR1 MNHNS, CDR2 SASEGT. CDR3 length: 15 amino acids. In DNA form, the CDR3 reads TGTGCCAGCAGTGACCTGGGAGGGAGGTACTATGGCTACACCTTC. This codes for CASSDLGGRYYGYTF.

The V call is TRBV6-1, the J call TRBJ2-3; possible D gene TRBD2, 6 bases. CDR3 length equals 16 residues. V lost 2 bases and J lost 4, with 16 bases in between. Germline CDR1 is MNHNS and CDR2 is SASEGT. CDR3 nucleotides: TGTGCCAGCAGTGAACCTCCCTTTTCTAGCGCAGATACGCAGTATTTT. This translates into CASSEPPFSSADTQYF.

V usage is TRBV7-9 and J usage is TRBJ1-5; D unresolved. CDR3 size: 13 residues. The germline V gene has CDR1 SEHNR and CDR2 FQNEAQ (reference sequence). The V end was cut by 5 bases, the J end by 6 bases, with 11 bases between. Here the CDR3 reads CASSQAASQPQHF. The CDR3 nucleotides are TGTGCCAGCAGCCAAGCGGCGAGTCAGCCCCAGCATTTT.

The chain has TRBV2 and TRBJ2-2; a possible D gene is TRBD1 (6 bases). The CDR3 consists of 18 residues. Trimming pared 5 bases from V and 6 bases from J, leaving 25 bases between. The germline CDR1 and CDR2 sequences are SNHLY and FYNNEI. This CDR3 reads CASSRHGVVQGSAGELFF. The CDR3 DNA reads TGTGCCAGCAGTCGGCACGGGGTGGTACAGGGTAGTGCCGGGGAGCTGTTTTTT.